A selection of T cell receptor beta chains follows, all from one sample in a study of shared clonotypes between healthy human individuals. The repertoire was sequenced with immunoSEQ multiplex PCR; TCRdb's copy has only in-frame clones and lacks some. The data hold 2 million or so clones, with 85% to 95% observed a single time. The specimen sequenced was naive CD4+ T cells sorted from blood. These receptors were collected from a man between 18 and 29 years old in good health. The conserved cysteine and the conserved F or W are not part of the CDR3 here.

V gene	CDR3 protein
TRBV6-5	ASSPRWIRGTEAF
TRBV7-8	ASSFSGTVPLEQY
TRBV13	ASRRSGQGTDTQY
TRBV19	ASTGTGQSNTQY
TRBV9	ASSMRGNYGYT
TRBV10-3	AISESMVGEQY
TRBV19	ASSKSGTANTEAF
TRBV27	ASSPQGGISGNTIY
TRBV5-1	ASRRDLINSGNTIY
TRBV4-3	ASSRKRTSGTNTDTQY
TRBV7-2	ASSSDRVYSPLH
TRBV10-1	ASSEGYGEKLF
TRBV28	ASSLQGFAYEQY
TRBV30	AWSGDRPLDGYT
TRBV2	ASSEGTGVQETQY
TRBV25-1	ASSEYISWAYQETQY
TRBV6-5	ASSLEPNFEKLF
TRBV2	ASREDRNSYNEQF
TRBV5-1	ASSLGAAYNSPLH
TRBV7-8	ASSLAGKRETQY
TRBV5-4	ASSSSLAGQETQY
TRBV6-1	ASKVAGARTDTQY
TRBV7-4	ASNPLGSAQQY
TRBV5-1	ASSAPSYEQY
TRBV11-2	ASSLSPGLAEIADTQY
TRBV14	ASSQVDTGSYGYT
TRBV18	ASSPQGVGYGYT
TRBV5-6	ASSPQGAKTQY
TRBV29-1	SVGTQGRNTEAF
TRBV6-5	ASSYTGVGTEAF
TRBV5-6	ASSSDRGLGSPLH
TRBV11-2	ASSLVGGPGEQF
TRBV5-1	ASRQTGGRTDTQY
TRBV14	ASSQQRQNEKLF
TRBV9	ASSVRGDRAGYTEAF
TRBV30	AWSVPGQGYEKLF
TRBV9	ASSVGTSDPEQY
TRBV6-5	ASSYLPGGGYEQY
TRBV2	ASSEGGGSGYEQY
TRBV7-9	ASSRTGGYQPQH
TRBV28	ASSSPREGIADTQY
TRBV4-3	ASSQTVTGADGYT
TRBV5-6	ASSLRQVSGNTIY
TRBV2	ASKDAGELF
TRBV7-2	ASSLYRGAGEKLF
TRBV27	ASSRQGAVTGELF
TRBV5-1	ASSLDHGPSGDEQF